A single sample gave rise to the 18 T cell receptor beta chains below, sequenced in a study of blood T cell repertoires in COVID-19. Measured with immunoSEQ multiplex PCR; TCRdb has only the in-frame clones, and not every one. The repertoire consists of about 150,000 clones, with around four fifths occurring once and the leading ten covering 5.5% to 7%. Sequenced input: PBMCs or T cells enriched from blood (not recorded which). These receptor sequences come from a woman aged 45-59 years who had recovered from COVID-19.

The chain links TRBV27 to TRBJ1-5; 9 positions agree with TRBD1. The germline V gene encodes CDR1 MNHEY and CDR2 SMNVEV (reference sequence). The V segment lost 5 bases and the J segment 6 bases; nucleotides outside the gene matches: 2. This CDR3 contains 13 residues. The DNA for the CDR3 is TGTGCCAGCAGTCCGGACAGGGGTCAGCCCCAGCATTTT. Its protein is CASSPDRGQPQHF.

In its sample, this clone was seen a few times. Other DNA sequences from this sample encode an identical CDR3 as well. V gene TRBV5-4 combines with J gene TRBJ2-2, with 7 positions matching TRBD2. The germline CDR1 and CDR2 sequences are SGHNT and YYREEE (reference sequence). The trim removed 0 bases at V and 0 bases at J, leaving 2 bases unmatched. The CDR3 sequence is 16 residues long. The DNA for the CDR3 is TGTGCCAGCAGCTTGGATCGGGGGGCGAACACCGGGGAGCTGTTTTTT. Translation gives CASSLDRGANTGELFF. Filled out from reference TRBV5-4 and TRBJ2-2, the complete variable domain reads ETGVTQSPTHLIKTRGQQVTLRCSSQSGHNTVSWYQQALGQGPQFIFQYYREEENGRGNFPPRFSGLQFPNYSSELNVNALELDDSALYLCASSLDRGANTGELFFGEGSRLTVL.

This chain links TRBV6-4 with TRBJ1-5; no clear D gene. CDR3 length: 13 residues. Germline assignment: CDR1 MRHNA and CDR2 SNTAGT. The V end lost 3 bases, the J end lost 6 bases, and 9 bases lay between the germline ends. Written as DNA, the CDR3 is TGTGCCAGCAGTGAATGGTCGGGTCAGCCCCAGCATTTT. Protein: CASSEWSGQPQHF.

The chain employs TRBV5-4 and TRBJ2-5, with TRBD2 matching over 8 bases. J gave up 2 bases and V 4 bases, and 4 bases lay outside the gene matches. CDR3 length: 14 amino acids. CDR1 and CDR2 (germline): SGHNT, YYREEE (reference sequence). Here the CDR3 reads CASSTAGAQETQYF. The CDR3 region has the DNA TGTGCCAGCAGCACAGCGGGAGCTCAAGAGACCCAGTACTTC.

The chain uses TRBV12-3 or TRBV12-4 and TRBJ1-4; D is perhaps TRBD1 (6 bases). V shed 5 bases and J shed 8 bases, with 12 bases lying between them. This CDR3 spans 13 amino acids. DNA for the CDR3: TGTGCCAGCAGTCTCACTACAGGGGAAAAACTGTTTTTT. Amino acids: CASSLTTGEKLFF.

This chain links TRBV12-3 or TRBV12-4 with TRBJ1-3; D is unclear. The CDR3 is made up of 13 amino acids. Trimming took off 5 bases at V and 4 bases at J, with 9 bases between the two ends. The CDR3 nucleotides read TGTGCCAGCAGTCCGGTATCAGGAAACACCATATATTTT. Its protein product is CASSPVSGNTIYF.

The V and J genes are TRBV7-6 and TRBJ2-3, with 9 bases lining up with TRBD1. CDR3 length: 15 residues. Germline V lookup: CDR1 SGHVS, CDR2 FNYEAQ. V was pared by 3 bases and J by 0 bases, with 1 base of the junction left unmatched. The CDR3 is CASSLTGGSTDTQYF. The CDR3 DNA reads as TGTGCCAGCAGCTTGACAGGGGGTAGCACAGATACGCAGTATTTT.

This clone is a singleton in its sample. This chain connects TRBV14 to TRBJ1-1; D gene uncertain. V was cut by 1 base and J by 7 bases, with 10 bases left in between. The CDR3 contains 13 residues. Germline lookup yields CDR1 SGHDN and CDR2 FVKESK. The CDR3 DNA follows: TGTGCCAGCAGCCAAGGTACAGAACTTGAAGCTTTCTTT. As protein: CASSQGTELEAFF.

The chain is built from TRBV5-1 and TRBJ1-5; 7 bases match TRBD1. The CDR3 spans 14 residues. Per germline, CDR1 SGHRS and CDR2 YFSETQ. Trimming cost V 2 bases and J 6 bases; bases outside gene matches: 5. DNA for the CDR3: TGCGCCAGCAGCTTTACAGGGGATGGTCAGCCCCAGCATTTT. It is translated as CASSFTGDGQPQHF.

This rearrangement joins TRBV28 to TRBJ2-5, with TRBD2 matching over 8 bases. V trimming: 7 bases; J trimming: 7 bases; junction bases outside the gene matches: 8. Germline CDR1 and CDR2: MDHEN and SYDVKM. CDR3 length: 13 residues. CDR3 in amino acids: CASKTAGVGTQYF. Here the CDR3 DNA reads TGTGCCAGCAAAACAGCGGGGGTGGGGACCCAGTACTTC.

V is TRBV10-3 and J is TRBJ1-3, with unresolved D. Per germline, CDR1 ENHRY and CDR2 SYGVKD. The CDR3 runs to 16 residues. Trimming cost V 3 bases and J 0 bases, with 12 bases left between them. CDR3 sequence reads: CAISDPRTDSGNTIYF. CDR3 DNA: TGTGCCATCAGTGACCCCAGGACTGACTCTGGAAACACCATATATTTT.

This clone has more than one count but fewer than ten. The chain joins TRBV6-2 or TRBV6-3 to TRBJ2-5; weak D call: TRBD1 (6 bases). From germline, CDR1 is MNHEY and CDR2 SVGEGT. V was shortened by 3 bases and J by 0 bases, with 20 bases between the two germline ends. The CDR3 has 18 amino acids. For the CDR3, the DNA is TGTGCCAGCAGTTATGACCGGACAGCTGGACCGTACCAAGAGACCCAGTACTTC. Its translation: CASSYDRTAGPYQETQYF.

The rearrangement links TRBV5-1 to TRBJ1-6; 7 nucleotides line up with TRBD1. J lost 9 bases, V lost 0 bases, and 3 bases had no gene match. The germline gives CDR1 SGHRS, CDR2 YFSETQ. The CDR3 spans 14 residues. CDR3 region: CASSLGDRVSPLHF. The CDR3 DNA reads as TGCGCCAGCAGCTTGGGTGACAGGGTTTCACCCCTCCACTTT.

This chain connects TRBV10-3 to TRBJ2-1; TRBD1 matches at 7 bases. V gave up 7 bases and J gave up 5 bases; unmatched junction bases: 11. This CDR3 has 15 residues. Per the germline V gene, CDR1 is ENHRY and CDR2 is SYGVKD. The CDR3 here is CAITSGQTLNNEQFF. The DNA for the CDR3 is TGTGCCATCACCTCGGGACAGACCCTGAACAATGAGCAGTTCTTC.

The chain has TRBV3-1 (or the pseudogene TRBV3-2) and TRBJ1-6; D is unclear. V lost 3 bases and J 10 bases, leaving 10 bases between the germline ends. Germline CDR1 is LGHDT and CDR2 is YNNKEL (reference sequence). This CDR3 spans 13 amino acids. CDR3: CASSQIRESPLHF. In nucleotides, the CDR3 is TGTGCCAGCAGCCAGATCCGCGAGTCACCCCTCCACTTT.

Note on this clone: Germline and junction disagree at one end, which may indicate a read error. V gene TRBV3-1 (or the pseudogene TRBV3-2) combines with J gene TRBJ2-2; D may be TRBD1 (6 bases). Germline-derived CDR1 and CDR2 are LGHDT and YNNKEL (reference sequence). The CDR3 extends over 15 amino acids. The CDR3 nucleotides read TGTGTCAGCAGCCGACTGGACAGAAACACCGGGGAGCTGTTTTTT. This encodes CVSSRLDRNTGELFF.

V gene TRBV2 combines with J gene TRBJ1-1; D ambiguous. Germline lookup yields CDR1 SNHLY and CDR2 FYNNEI. This CDR3 has 14 amino acids. Trimming removed 6 bases from V and 8 bases from J, with 19 bases in between. CDR3 bases: TGTGCCAGCAGACAGACCCTGTCAAGATTCGAAGCTTTCTTT. Its protein product is CASRQTLSRFEAFF.

The chain employs TRBV18 and TRBJ1-3; D not certain. CDR1 and CDR2 from the germline V gene are KGHSH and LQKENI. This CDR3 spans 14 amino acids. Trimming took off 3 bases at V and 4 bases at J, with 10 bases between the two ends. The CDR3 is CASSPAGNGNTIYF. The CDR3 region has the DNA TGTGCCAGCTCACCGGCCGGGAACGGAAACACCATATATTTT. The variable domain in full, completed from reference TRBV18 and TRBJ1-3, reads NAGVMQNPRHLVRRRGQEARLRCSPMKGHSHVYWYRQLPEEGLKFMVYLQKENIIDESGMPKERFSAEFPKEGPSILRIQQVVRGDSAAYFCASSPAGNGNTIYFGEGSWLTVV.